This T cell receptor beta chain was captured in a study of vaccination and CD4 T cells after COVID-19. This clonotype showed up just once. Its antigen is as yet unknown. The study sequenced cultured CD4+ T cell DNA using the Oncomine TCR Beta short-read assay. Cultured CD4+ T cells yielded the extracted genomic DNA. TCRdb recomputed calls from the PCR reads with MiXCR, one row per CDR3 protein. Found here are fewer than 9,500 distinct CDR3 sequences, 30% to 35% of them singletons; the top ten hold about a fifth. Treatment in this sample: approximately 11-day PBMC culture with coronavirus spike peptide pools or control peptides (ViraFEST assay). CD4+ T-cell collection from the unexposed donor predated the COVID-19 pandemic (2011-2018). ViraFEST stimulated the growth of antigen-specific T cells using peptide pools and subsequently profiled their TCRs by sequencing. CDR3 size: 13 residues. Trimming removed 3 bases from V and 1 base from J, with 7 bases in between. The germline gives CDR1 SGHRS, CDR2 YFSETQ.

This receptor was obtained from a human donor in good health. The source material was CD4+ T cells from blood, cultured in vitro. The chain joins TRBV5-1 to TRBJ1-1; D not certain. As DNA, the CDR3 is TGCGCCAGCAGCTACGCAGGGAACACTGAAGCTTTCTTT. Translated, it gives CASSYAGNTEAFF. Using reference TRBV5-1 and TRBJ1-1 for the parts outside the CDR3, the full variable domain is KAGVTQTPRYLIKTRGQQVTLSCSPISGHRSVSWYQQTPGQGLQFLFEYFSETQRNKGNFPGRFSGRQFSNSRSEMNVSTLELGDSALYLCASSYAGNTEAFFGQGTRLTVV.